This T cell receptor (beta chain) was sequenced in a study of blood T cell repertoires in COVID-19. On the study more broadly: T cells, B-cell-depleted T cells, or PBMCs provided the cDNA or gDNA that served as material.

Across 24 US areas, participants ranged in age from roughly 18 to 95 years. Cohorts were assigned according to the clinical history that participants reported. The CDR3 length is 15 residues. V was clipped by 3 bases and J by 0 bases, with 10 bases between them. The germline CDR1 and CDR2 sequences are LNHDA and SQIVND (reference sequence). Original processing notes: Nucleated cell number was recorded as an estimate derived from reference gene primer amplification. Assay: immunoSEQ multiplex PCR; the TCRdb copy retains only in-frame clones and omits some. V, J and clone size were drawn from that table, and D and trimming were deduced from the DNA. The data show about 440,000 clones, about 85% seen once.

The V call is TRBV19, the J call TRBJ2-3; D is undetermined. This receptor was taken from a woman in her late teens or twenties with acute COVID-19. Sequenced input: PBMCs or T cells enriched from blood (not recorded which). This CDR3 is CASSIFFSSTDTQYF. CDR3 DNA sequence: TGTGCCAGTAGTATCTTTTTTTCTAGCACAGATACGCAGTATTTT.